These T cell receptor beta chains were read from a single sample in a study of human T cells and chemical hapten exposure. MiXCR, applied by TCRdb to the RACE reads, yields one record per CDR3 protein. There are over 45,000 distinct CDR3 sequences in the sample; 3.5% to 4.5% occur only once, and approximately 1.7% lies in the top ten. Input material: whole blood. The receptors were gathered from a female donor in good health. Some clones in this sample may be carry-over from other donors' samples. CDR3s include the opening cysteine and the closing phenylalanine or tryptophan. Each record gives: clone size, D gene, V gene, J gene, CDR3 DNA, CDR3 protein. D genes are given only for firm matches. A clone size is listed for some rows: how often the clone was seen (once, few, many), or a class if it is expanded.

clone size: many
D gene: TRBD1
V gene: TRBV3-1
J gene: TRBJ2-3
CDR3 DNA: TGTGCCAGCAGCCAGGACAGGGTGGTCGGAGATACGCAGTATTTT
CDR3 protein: CASSQDRVVGDTQYF

clone size: many
D gene: .
V gene: TRBV12-3/TRBV12-4
J gene: TRBJ1-1
CDR3 DNA: TGTGCCAGCAGGAGACCCATGAACACTGAAGCTTTCTTT
CDR3 protein: CASRRPMNTEAFF

clone size: many
D gene: .
V gene: TRBV18
J gene: TRBJ1-1
CDR3 DNA: TGTGCCAGCTCACCGGCTCCCAGAGGCACTGAAGCTTTCTTT
CDR3 protein: CASSPAPRGTEAFF

clone size: many
D gene: .
V gene: TRBV12-3/TRBV12-4
J gene: TRBJ2-2
CDR3 DNA: TGTGCCAGCAATAGAGGGTCAGCCACCGGGGAGCTGTTTTTT
CDR3 protein: CASNRGSATGELFF

clone size: many
D gene: .
V gene: TRBV18
J gene: TRBJ1-2
CDR3 DNA: TGTGCCAGCTCACCACAGGGGTCCACTAACTATGGCTACACCTTC
CDR3 protein: CASSPQGSTNYGYTF

clone size: many
D gene: TRBD1
V gene: TRBV20-1
J gene: TRBJ2-7
CDR3 DNA: TGCAGTGCTAGATTCCGGGACAGGGGGGTCTACGAGCAGTACTTC
CDR3 protein: CSARFRDRGVYEQYF

clone size: many
D gene: .
V gene: TRBV10-3
J gene: TRBJ1-6
CDR3 DNA: TGTGCCATCAGTGAACAGGGCCGGGCGGGTAATTCACCCCTCCACTTT
CDR3 protein: CAISEQGRAGNSPLHF

clone size: many
D gene: .
V gene: TRBV12-5
J gene: TRBJ2-1
CDR3 DNA: TGTGCTAGTGGTTTGCTCCGAGTCAATGAGCAGTTCTTC
CDR3 protein: CASGLLRVNEQFF

clone size: many
D gene: TRBD1
V gene: TRBV20-1
J gene: TRBJ1-6
CDR3 DNA: TGCAGTGCTAGAGTTACAGGGGGCGAAAATTCACCCCTCCACTTT
CDR3 protein: CSARVTGGENSPLHF

clone size: many
D gene: .
V gene: TRBV2
J gene: TRBJ1-1
CDR3 DNA: TGTGCCAGCAGTGCCGGGAGGAACACTGAAGCTTTCTTT
CDR3 protein: CASSAGRNTEAFF

clone size: many
D gene: TRBD2
V gene: TRBV6-2/TRBV6-3
J gene: TRBJ2-3
CDR3 DNA: TGTGCCACCGCGCGGGGGGGCCACACAGATACGCAGTATTTT
CDR3 protein: CATARGGHTDTQYF

clone size: many
D gene: .
V gene: TRBV5-4
J gene: TRBJ2-5
CDR3 DNA: TGTGCCAGCAGTCCCGAACCTGAACTGGAGACCCAGTACTTC
CDR3 protein: CASSPEPELETQYF

clone size: many
D gene: TRBD2
V gene: TRBV7-9
J gene: TRBJ2-3
CDR3 DNA: TGTGCCAGCAGCTTCGCCCTAGCGGGGGGCGCAGATACGCAGTATTTT
CDR3 protein: CASSFALAGGADTQYF

clone size: many
D gene: .
V gene: TRBV12-3/TRBV12-4
J gene: TRBJ1-6
CDR3 DNA: TGTGCCAGCAGGTCCCCCAACCTCTCACCCCTCCACTTT
CDR3 protein: CASRSPNLSPLHF

clone size: many
D gene: TRBD1
V gene: TRBV7-2
J gene: TRBJ1-4
CDR3 DNA: TGTGCCAGCAGCTTACAGACAGGGCCTAATGAAAAACTGTTTTTT
CDR3 protein: CASSLQTGPNEKLFF

clone size: many
D gene: .
V gene: TRBV7-2
J gene: TRBJ2-7
CDR3 DNA: TGTGCCAGCAGCTTAGCGCGGTCCTACGAGCAGTACTTC
CDR3 protein: CASSLARSYEQYF

clone size: .
D gene: .
V gene: TRBV6-2/TRBV6-3
J gene: TRBJ2-2
CDR3 DNA: TGTGCCAGCAGTCTCCTAAAAGTACTAGCCGCGAACACCGGGGAGCTGTTTTTT
CDR3 protein: CASSLLKVLAANTGELFF

clone size: many
D gene: .
V gene: TRBV3-1
J gene: TRBJ2-7
CDR3 DNA: TGTGCCAGCAGCCTTTTAGGCGAGCAGTACTTC
CDR3 protein: CASSLLGEQYF

clone size: many
D gene: .
V gene: TRBV12-3/TRBV12-4
J gene: TRBJ1-3
CDR3 DNA: TGTGCCACCGGGGTGGGGGGTTCTGGAAACACCATATATTTT
CDR3 protein: CATGVGGSGNTIYF

clone size: many
D gene: .
V gene: TRBV25-1
J gene: TRBJ2-1
CDR3 DNA: TGTGCCAGCAGTGATCTTGGGGGATCCTACAATGAGCAGTTCTTC
CDR3 protein: CASSDLGGSYNEQFF

clone size: many
D gene: .
V gene: TRBV11-2
J gene: TRBJ1-1
CDR3 DNA: TGTGCCAGCAGCTTAGTCGTTGTAGGCATTTCGACGAACACTGAAGCTTTCTTT
CDR3 protein: CASSLVVVGISTNTEAFF

clone size: few
D gene: TRBD1
V gene: TRBV7-9
J gene: TRBJ1-1
CDR3 DNA: TGTGCCAGCAGACGACAGGGGGCTGACACTGAAGCTTTCTTT
CDR3 protein: CASRRQGADTEAFF

clone size: many
D gene: .
V gene: TRBV12-3/TRBV12-4
J gene: TRBJ2-3
CDR3 DNA: TGTGCCAGCAGGCCACCCGGGGCCAACAGGCAGTATTTT
CDR3 protein: CASRPPGANRQYF

clone size: .
D gene: .
V gene: TRBV10-3
J gene: TRBJ2-3
CDR3 DNA: TGTGCCACCTACGCCCCGACAGGAAGCACAGATACGCAGTATTTT
CDR3 protein: CATYAPTGSTDTQYF

clone size: many
D gene: TRBD1
V gene: TRBV29-1
J gene: TRBJ1-1
CDR3 DNA: TGCAGCGTTAAAGACAGGGGGGACACTGAAGCTTTCTTT
CDR3 protein: CSVKDRGDTEAFF

clone size: .
D gene: TRBD1
V gene: TRBV28
J gene: TRBJ2-1
CDR3 DNA: TGTGCCAGCAGTCTGACAGGGAATGAGCAGTTCTTC
CDR3 protein: CASSLTGNEQFF

clone size: many
D gene: TRBD2
V gene: TRBV5-6
J gene: TRBJ2-3
CDR3 DNA: TGTGCCAGCAGCTTGCCCAGCGGGGAGCACACAGATACGCAGTATTTT
CDR3 protein: CASSLPSGEHTDTQYF

clone size: many
D gene: TRBD2
V gene: TRBV12-3/TRBV12-4
J gene: TRBJ2-3
CDR3 DNA: TGTGCCAGCAGTGGTAGCGGGGCAAGCACAGATACGCAGTATTTT
CDR3 protein: CASSGSGASTDTQYF

clone size: many
D gene: .
V gene: TRBV5-1
J gene: TRBJ2-1
CDR3 DNA: TGCGCCAGCACCTTGGGGGCTAGTTGGGGCAATGAGCAGTTCTTC
CDR3 protein: CASTLGASWGNEQFF

clone size: many
D gene: .
V gene: TRBV20-1
J gene: TRBJ1-4
CDR3 DNA: TGCAGTGCTAGAGATCGAAGGGCAACTAATGAAAAACTGTTTTTT
CDR3 protein: CSARDRRATNEKLFF

clone size: many
D gene: .
V gene: TRBV9
J gene: TRBJ1-1
CDR3 DNA: TGTGCCAGCAGCGTAGCTACAGCTCAGAACACTGAAGCTTTCTTT
CDR3 protein: CASSVATAQNTEAFF

clone size: many
D gene: .
V gene: TRBV28
J gene: TRBJ2-2
CDR3 DNA: TGTGCCAGCACTCTTGACGGGGTCAACACCGGGGAGCTGTTTTTT
CDR3 protein: CASTLDGVNTGELFF

clone size: many
D gene: .
V gene: TRBV12-3/TRBV12-4
J gene: TRBJ2-3
CDR3 DNA: TGTGCCAGCAGCTCGAGCGGTGGGACAGATACGCAGTATTTT
CDR3 protein: CASSSSGGTDTQYF

clone size: many
D gene: TRBD1
V gene: TRBV29-1
J gene: TRBJ1-1
CDR3 DNA: TGCAGCGGTTCGACAGGGGAGATGACCACTGAAGCTTTCTTT
CDR3 protein: CSGSTGEMTTEAFF

clone size: many
D gene: .
V gene: TRBV29-1
J gene: TRBJ1-1
CDR3 DNA: TGCAGCGTGGGTTTGGGCACCCGGACCACTGAAGCTTTCTTT
CDR3 protein: CSVGLGTRTTEAFF

clone size: many
D gene: .
V gene: TRBV4-2
J gene: TRBJ2-3
CDR3 DNA: TGTGCCAGCAGCCAAGTATTCGCAGATACGCAGTATTTT
CDR3 protein: CASSQVFADTQYF

clone size: few
D gene: TRBD2
V gene: TRBV20-1
J gene: TRBJ2-2
CDR3 DNA: TGCAGTGCTAGAGCTCCGGGACTATCCACCGGGGAGCTGTTTTTT
CDR3 protein: CSARAPGLSTGELFF

clone size: few
D gene: .
V gene: TRBV4-2
J gene: TRBJ1-2
CDR3 DNA: TGTGCCAGCAGCCAAGGAGGCTATGGCGACACCTTC
CDR3 protein: CASSQGGYGDTF

clone size: many
D gene: TRBD1
V gene: TRBV7-9
J gene: TRBJ1-2
CDR3 DNA: TGTGCCAGCAGCTTAGGGGGACAGCCCGGTGGCTTTTTGGGCTACACCTTC
CDR3 protein: CASSLGGQPGGFLGYTF

clone size: many
D gene: .
V gene: TRBV27
J gene: TRBJ2-3
CDR3 DNA: TGTGCCAGCAGTTTATCGTATACAGATACGCAGTATTTT
CDR3 protein: CASSLSYTDTQYF

clone size: many
D gene: TRBD2
V gene: TRBV13
J gene: TRBJ2-3
CDR3 DNA: TGTGCCAGCAGCATGCCCCAGCGGGGGCCCCCCACAGATACGCAGTATTTT
CDR3 protein: CASSMPQRGPPTDTQYF

clone size: once
D gene: .
V gene: TRBV19
J gene: TRBJ2-2
CDR3 DNA: TGTGCCAGTAGTATCTTCGGGGCTATGAACACCGGGGAGCTGTTTTTT
CDR3 protein: CASSIFGAMNTGELFF

clone size: many
D gene: .
V gene: TRBV29-1
J gene: TRBJ1-1
CDR3 DNA: TGCAGCGTTGATACCCAGGGGCGGAACACTGAAGCTTTCTTT
CDR3 protein: CSVDTQGRNTEAFF